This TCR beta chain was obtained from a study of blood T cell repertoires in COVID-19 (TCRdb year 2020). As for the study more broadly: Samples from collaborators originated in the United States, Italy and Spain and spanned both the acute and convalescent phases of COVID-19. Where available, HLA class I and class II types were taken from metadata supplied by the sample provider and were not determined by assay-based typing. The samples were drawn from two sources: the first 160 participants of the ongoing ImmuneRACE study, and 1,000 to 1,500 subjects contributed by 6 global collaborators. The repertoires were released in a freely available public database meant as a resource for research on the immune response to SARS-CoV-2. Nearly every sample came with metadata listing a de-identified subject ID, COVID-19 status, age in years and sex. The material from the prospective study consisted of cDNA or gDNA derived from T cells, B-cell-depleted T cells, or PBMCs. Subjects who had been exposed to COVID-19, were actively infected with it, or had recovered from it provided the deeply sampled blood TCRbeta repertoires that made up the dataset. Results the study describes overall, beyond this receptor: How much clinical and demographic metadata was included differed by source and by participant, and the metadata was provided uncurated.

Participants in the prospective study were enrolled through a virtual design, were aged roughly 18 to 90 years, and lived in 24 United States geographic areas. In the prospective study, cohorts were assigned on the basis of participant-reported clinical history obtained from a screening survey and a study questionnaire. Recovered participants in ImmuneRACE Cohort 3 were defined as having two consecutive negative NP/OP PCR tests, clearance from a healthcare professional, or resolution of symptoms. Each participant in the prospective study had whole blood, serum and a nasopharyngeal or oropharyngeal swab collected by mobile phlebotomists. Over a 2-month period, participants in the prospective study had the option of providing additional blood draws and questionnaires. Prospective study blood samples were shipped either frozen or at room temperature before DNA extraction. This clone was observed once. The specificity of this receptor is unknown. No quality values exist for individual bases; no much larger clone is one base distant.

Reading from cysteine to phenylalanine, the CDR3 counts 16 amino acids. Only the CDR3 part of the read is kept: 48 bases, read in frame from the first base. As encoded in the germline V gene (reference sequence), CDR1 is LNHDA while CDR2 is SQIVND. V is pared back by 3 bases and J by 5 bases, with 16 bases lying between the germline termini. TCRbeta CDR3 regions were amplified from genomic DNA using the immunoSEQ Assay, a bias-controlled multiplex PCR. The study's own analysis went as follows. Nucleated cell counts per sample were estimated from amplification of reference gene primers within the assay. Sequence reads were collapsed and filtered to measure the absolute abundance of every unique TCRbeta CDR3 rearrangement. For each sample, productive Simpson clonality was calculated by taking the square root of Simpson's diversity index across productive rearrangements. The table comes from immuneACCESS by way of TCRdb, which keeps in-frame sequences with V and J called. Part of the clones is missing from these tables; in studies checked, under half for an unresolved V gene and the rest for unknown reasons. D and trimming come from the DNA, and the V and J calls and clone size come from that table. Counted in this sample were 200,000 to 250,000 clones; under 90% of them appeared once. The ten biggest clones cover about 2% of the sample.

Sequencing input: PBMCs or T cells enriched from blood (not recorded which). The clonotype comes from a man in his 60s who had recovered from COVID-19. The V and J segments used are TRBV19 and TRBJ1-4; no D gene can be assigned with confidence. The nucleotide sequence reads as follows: TGTGCCAGTAGTATTATCTTATGGGGAGCGAATGAAAAACTGTTTTTT. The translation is CASSIILWGANEKLFF.